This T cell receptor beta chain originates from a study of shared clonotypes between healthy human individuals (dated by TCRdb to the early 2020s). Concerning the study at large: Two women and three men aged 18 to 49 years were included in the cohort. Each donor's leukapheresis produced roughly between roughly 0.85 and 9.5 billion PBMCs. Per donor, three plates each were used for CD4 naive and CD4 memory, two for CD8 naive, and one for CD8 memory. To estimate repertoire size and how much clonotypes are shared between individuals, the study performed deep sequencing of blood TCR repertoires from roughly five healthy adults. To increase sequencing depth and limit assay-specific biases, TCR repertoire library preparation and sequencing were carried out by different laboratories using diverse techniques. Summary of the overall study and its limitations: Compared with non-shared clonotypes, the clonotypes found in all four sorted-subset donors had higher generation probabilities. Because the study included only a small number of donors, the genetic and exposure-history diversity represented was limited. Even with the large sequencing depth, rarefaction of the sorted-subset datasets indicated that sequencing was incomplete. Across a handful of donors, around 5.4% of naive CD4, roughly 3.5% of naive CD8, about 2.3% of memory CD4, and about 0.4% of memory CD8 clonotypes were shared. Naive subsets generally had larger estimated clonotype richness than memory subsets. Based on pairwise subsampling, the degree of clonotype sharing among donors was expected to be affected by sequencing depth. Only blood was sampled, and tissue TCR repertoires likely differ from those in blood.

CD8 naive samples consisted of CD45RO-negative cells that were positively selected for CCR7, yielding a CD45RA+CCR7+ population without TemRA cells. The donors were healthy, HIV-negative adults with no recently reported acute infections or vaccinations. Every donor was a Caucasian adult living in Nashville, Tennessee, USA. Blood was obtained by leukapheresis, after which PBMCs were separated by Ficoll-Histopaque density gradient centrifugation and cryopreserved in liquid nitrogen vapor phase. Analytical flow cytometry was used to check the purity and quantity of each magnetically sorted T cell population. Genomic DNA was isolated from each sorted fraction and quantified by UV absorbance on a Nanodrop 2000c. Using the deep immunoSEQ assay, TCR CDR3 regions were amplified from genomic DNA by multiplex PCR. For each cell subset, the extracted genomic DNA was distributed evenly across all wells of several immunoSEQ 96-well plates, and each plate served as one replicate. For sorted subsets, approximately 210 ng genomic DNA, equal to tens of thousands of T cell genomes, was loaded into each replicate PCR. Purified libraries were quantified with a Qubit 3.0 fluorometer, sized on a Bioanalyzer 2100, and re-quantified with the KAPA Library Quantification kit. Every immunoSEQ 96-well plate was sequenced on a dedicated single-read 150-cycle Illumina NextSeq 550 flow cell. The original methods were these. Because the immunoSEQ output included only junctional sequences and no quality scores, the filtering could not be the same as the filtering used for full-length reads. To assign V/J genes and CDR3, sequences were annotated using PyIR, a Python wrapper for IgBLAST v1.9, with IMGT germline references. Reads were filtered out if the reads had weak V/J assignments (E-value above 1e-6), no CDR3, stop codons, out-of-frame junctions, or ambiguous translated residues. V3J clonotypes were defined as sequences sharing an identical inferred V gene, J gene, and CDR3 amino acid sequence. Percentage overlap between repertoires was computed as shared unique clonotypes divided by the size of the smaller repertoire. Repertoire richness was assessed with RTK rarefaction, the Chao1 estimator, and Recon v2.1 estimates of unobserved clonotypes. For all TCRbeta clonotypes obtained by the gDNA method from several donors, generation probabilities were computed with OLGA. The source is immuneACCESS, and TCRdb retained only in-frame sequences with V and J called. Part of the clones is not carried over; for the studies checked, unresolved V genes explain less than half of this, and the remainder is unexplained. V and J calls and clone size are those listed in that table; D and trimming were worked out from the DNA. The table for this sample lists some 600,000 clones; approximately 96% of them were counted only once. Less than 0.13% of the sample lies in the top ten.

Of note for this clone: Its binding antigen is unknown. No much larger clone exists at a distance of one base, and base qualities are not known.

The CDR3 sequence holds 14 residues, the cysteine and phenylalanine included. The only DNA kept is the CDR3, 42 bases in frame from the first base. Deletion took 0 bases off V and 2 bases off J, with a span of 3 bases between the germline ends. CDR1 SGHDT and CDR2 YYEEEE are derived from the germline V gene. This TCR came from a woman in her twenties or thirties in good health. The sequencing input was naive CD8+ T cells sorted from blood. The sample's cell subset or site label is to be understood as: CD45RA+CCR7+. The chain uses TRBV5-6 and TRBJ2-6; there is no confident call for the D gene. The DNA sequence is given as TGTGCCAGCAGCTTGGTCCCTGGGGCCAACGTCCTGACTTTC. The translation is CASSLVPGANVLTF. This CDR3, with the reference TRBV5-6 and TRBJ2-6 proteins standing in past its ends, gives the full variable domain DAGVTQSPTHLIKTRGQQVTLRCSPKSGHDTVSWYQQALGQGPQFIFQYYEEEERQRGNFPDRFSGHQFPNYSSELNVNALLLGDSALYLCASSLVPGANVLTFGAGSRLTVL.